This T cell receptor beta chain was observed in a study of post-analysis software for immune sequencing data. This clonotype was seen a handful of times. What it binds is not known. Broader study findings: Relative to controls, patients had 4 or 5 TRBV segments at higher frequency, with TRBV5-6, TRBV5-1 and TRBV20-1 among these. F measure grouped same-batch samples tightly together. Normalized Chao1 diversity was significantly lower in multiple sclerosis patients than in controls.

Libraries were made from TCR beta cDNA, and they carried unique molecular identifiers. From around 0.96 to 9.9 million T cells, 550,000 or so cDNA molecules were obtained. TCRdb reprocessed the PCR reads with MiXCR, giving one entry per CDR3 protein. The sample has some 500,000 distinct CDR3 sequences, around 40% seen once. In germline, CDR1 is MNHEY, CDR2 SVGEGT. The CDR3 has 15 residues. The V gene end was trimmed by 5 bases and the J gene end by 3 bases; junction bases not matched to a gene: 5. This clonotype was obtained from a girl under 18 with multiple sclerosis. The chain uses TRBV6-2 or TRBV6-3 and TRBJ2-1; 9 bases are shared with TRBD2. The sequencing input was blood. CDR3 in DNA: TGTGCCAGCAGTCGGACTAGCGCGATCTACAATGAGCAGTTCTTC. Translated, it gives CASSRTSAIYNEQFF.